What follows describes a single T cell receptor (beta chain). Its antigen specificity is not known. It has no much larger one-base neighbor in the sample; base qualities were not kept. The germline V gene (reference sequence) yields DFQATT for CDR1 and SNEGSKA for CDR2. There are 14 amino acids in the CDR3, from cysteine to phenylalanine inclusive. The sequence is cut down to CDR3 DNA, 42 bases in frame from base 1. V ends up 0 bases short and J 11 bases short, with an unmatched junction base count of 7. The sample belongs to a study (dated by TCRdb to the mid-2010s). Preparation of the library involved RT-PCR. Sequencing used an Illumina MiSeq. In-frame beta chains were kept once TCRdb had trimmed the public reads at Q25 with fastp and called clones with MiXCR. Rows are unified per CDR3 protein, each entry keeping the most common DNA and genes. This sample has hundreds of thousands of distinct CDR3 sequences in its table, and approximately 14% of those were observed once. 3% to 4.5% of the sample is in the top ten clones.

This chain joins TRBV20-1 to TRBJ2-3, with TRBD2 matching 11 junction bases. The receptor comes from a female donor in good health, serving as a healthy control. The sequenced sample was memory CD4+ T cells from blood. The bases read TGCAGTGCTAGAGATTTGACTAGCGGGAACAAGCAGTATTTT. Translated, this is CSARDLTSGNKQYF.